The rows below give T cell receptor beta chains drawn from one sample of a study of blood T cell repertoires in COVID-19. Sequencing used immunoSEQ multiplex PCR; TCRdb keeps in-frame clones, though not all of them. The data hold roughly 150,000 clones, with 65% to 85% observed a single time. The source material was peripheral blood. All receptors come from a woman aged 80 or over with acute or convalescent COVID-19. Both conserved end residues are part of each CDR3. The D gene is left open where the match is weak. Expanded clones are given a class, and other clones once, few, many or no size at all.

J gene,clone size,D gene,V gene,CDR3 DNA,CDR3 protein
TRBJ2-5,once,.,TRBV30,TGTGCCTGGGGAGTAGGGGTAGAGTACTTC,CAWGVGVEYF
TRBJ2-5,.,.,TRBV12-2,TGTGCAAGTCGCCCCCCAGAGGACGGGACTAAAGAGACCCAGTACTTC,CASRPPEDGTKETQYF
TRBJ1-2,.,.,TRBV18,TGTGCCAGCTCACCACCTTCGATGGCCACAGCAGATGGCTACACCTTC,CASSPPSMATADGYTF
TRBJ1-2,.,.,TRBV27,TGTGCCAGCAGTAAGACACTCTCCTATGGCTACACCTTC,CASSKTLSYGYTF
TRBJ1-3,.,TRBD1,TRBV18,TGTGCCAGCTCTCGGACAGGGGCGATCTCTGGAAACACCATATATTTT,CASSRTGAISGNTIYF
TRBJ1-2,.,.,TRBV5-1,TGCGCCAGCAGCGCGCTGGGGGCCGACCCCTCTAACTATGGCTACACCTTC,CASSALGADPSNYGYTF
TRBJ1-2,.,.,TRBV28,TGTGCCAGCAGTTCTGAGGGTAACTATGGCTACACCTTC,CASSSEGNYGYTF
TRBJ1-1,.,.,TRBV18,TGTGCCAGCTCACCACGCGCAGGGGCGGACACTGAAGCTTTCTTT,CASSPRAGADTEAFF
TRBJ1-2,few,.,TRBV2,TGTGCCAGCAGTGAGGGCGTCACCCCCGCCCAGGCTTACACCTTC,CASSEGVTPAQAYTF
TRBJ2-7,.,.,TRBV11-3,TGTGCCAGCAGCCGGGACTCTTCCTACGAGCAGTACTTC,CASSRDSSYEQYF
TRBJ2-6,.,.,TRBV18,TGTGCCAGCTCACAGGGGTCTGGGGCCAACGTCCTGACTTTC,CASSQGSGANVLTF
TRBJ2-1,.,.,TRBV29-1,TGCAGCGTTGATGGTTCAGGGGATTACAATGAGCAGTTCTTC,CSVDGSGDYNEQFF
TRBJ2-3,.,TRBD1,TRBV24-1,TGTGCCACCAGTGATTTTACGACAGGGGGTGGCCTCGATACGCAGTATTTT,CATSDFTTGGGLDTQYF
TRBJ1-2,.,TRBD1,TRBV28,TGTGCCGTTTGGGACGGGACAGGGGGATTCGGCTACACCTTC,CAVWDGTGGFGYTF
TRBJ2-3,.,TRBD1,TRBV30,TGTGCCTGGAGGGACAGGCGTGTCCCTAGCACAGATACGCAGTATTTT,CAWRDRRVPSTDTQYF
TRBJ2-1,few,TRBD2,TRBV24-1,TGTGCCACCCAGGCGGGAGGCTACAATGAGCAGTTCTTC,CATQAGGYNEQFF
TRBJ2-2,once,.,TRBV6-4,TGTGCCAGCAGAGAGGGACATATTGGCACCGGGGAGCTGTTTTTT,CASREGHIGTGELFF
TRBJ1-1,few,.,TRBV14,TGTGCCAGCAGCCAAGGAGTGGTCACTGAAGCTTTCTTT,CASSQGVVTEAFF
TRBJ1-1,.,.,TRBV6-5,TGTGCCAGCATTCCGGGACTACAGAGCACTGAAGCTTTCTTT,CASIPGLQSTEAFF
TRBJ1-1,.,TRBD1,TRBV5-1,TGCGCCAGCAGTCGACAGGGGGCGCGGGGGAACACTGAAGCTTTCTTT,CASSRQGARGNTEAFF
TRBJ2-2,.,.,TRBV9,TGTGCCAGCAGCGAGAACCGGGAACGTCCGAACACCGGGGAGCTGTTTTTT,CASSENRERPNTGELFF
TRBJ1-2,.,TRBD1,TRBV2,TGTGCCACCAGCTCCGGACAGGGATCTGGCTACACCTTC,CATSSGQGSGYTF
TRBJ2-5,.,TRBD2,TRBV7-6,TGTGCCAGCAGCTTAGAAACAGCGGGGGAGACCCAGTACTTC,CASSLETAGETQYF
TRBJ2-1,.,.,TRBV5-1,TGCGCCAGCAGCTTGGGGGACATCTACAATGAGCAGTTCTTC,CASSLGDIYNEQFF
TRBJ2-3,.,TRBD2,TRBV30,TGTGCCTGGAGTGCAGGCGGGAGTCGCACAGATACGCAGTATTTT,CAWSAGGSRTDTQYF
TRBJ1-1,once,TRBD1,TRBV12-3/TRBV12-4,TGTGCCAGCAGTTTATGGGACAGGGCAGTATTCTTT,CASSLWDRAVFF
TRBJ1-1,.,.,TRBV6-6,TGTGCCAGCAGGCCCGTAGGGGATAACACTGAAGCTTTCTTT,CASRPVGDNTEAFF
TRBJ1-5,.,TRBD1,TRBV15,TGTGCCACCAGCCCCCAGAGGACAGGGTTCAATCAGCCCCAGCATTTT,CATSPQRTGFNQPQHF
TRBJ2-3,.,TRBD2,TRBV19,TGTGCCAGTAGTCCGACTAGCGGGAGGGTGGGCACAGATACGCAGTATTTT,CASSPTSGRVGTDTQYF